Presented here are 27 T cell receptor beta chains from one specimen sequenced in a study of T cell repertoires in cytomegalovirus infection. Via MiXCR, TCRdb re-called the reads, giving one row per CDR3 protein. Found here are 200,000 to 300,000 distinct CDR3 sequences, about 13% of them singletons; the top ten hold around 9.5%. The specimen was PBMCs. The receptors shown here come from a human donor in good health (CMV status not recorded). Some clones in this sample may be carry-over from other donors' samples.

This clonotype was seen ten or more times. V is TRBV7-3 and J is TRBJ2-1; D is unresolved. V gave up 5 bases and J gave up 7 bases, with 18 bases separating them. From germline, CDR1 is SGHTA and CDR2 FQGTGA. The length of the CDR3 is 15 residues. The CDR3 reads CASSLRPSRFNEQFF. In DNA, the CDR3 is TGTGCCAGCAGCCTCCGACCAAGCAGGTTTAATGAGCAGTTCTTC.

CDR3 protein: CASSLQPSGAYEQYF. Here the CDR3 DNA reads TGTGCCAGCAGCTTACAACCTAGCGGAGCCTACGAGCAGTACTTC. The gene calls are TRBV7-3 and TRBJ2-7; 7 bases line up with TRBD2. Losses at the gene ends were 2 bases for V and 2 bases for J; bases not matched to a gene: 6. The CDR3 has 15 amino acids. Germline values: CDR1 SGHTA, CDR2 FQGTGA.

This clonotype has just a few counts. This chain uses TRBV7-2 with TRBJ1-2, with D perhaps matching TRBD1 (5 bases). This CDR3 comprises 16 residues. CDR1 is SGHTA, CDR2 FQGNSA, per germline. Trimming shortened V by 1 base and J by 8 bases, and 20 bases separated the two germline ends. The CDR3 DNA is TGTGCCAGCAGCTTAGGGGCGGGGGGGTACGGCGCAGGCTACACCTTC. It encodes CASSLGAGGYGAGYTF.

The sample holds a few counts of this clonotype. This chain connects TRBV6-2 or TRBV6-3 to TRBJ2-7; 7 positions match TRBD2. CDR3 length: 13 residues. Germline lookup yields CDR1 MNHEY and CDR2 SVGEGT. V shed 6 bases, J shed 5 bases, and the junction held 7 bases outside the gene matches. CDR3 loop: CASRPSGTHEQYF. CDR3 in DNA: TGTGCCAGCAGACCCAGCGGGACGCACGAGCAGTACTTC.

The gene calls are TRBV20-1 and TRBJ2-5, with a possible D match to TRBD2 (6 bases). V lost 7 bases, J lost 5 bases, and 17 bases lay in between. The CDR3 totals 13 residues. Germline CDR1 and CDR2: DFQATT and SNEGSKA (reference sequence). CDR3 residues: CSGGSFLAETQYF. Written as DNA, the CDR3 is TGCAGTGGGGGGTCGTTCCTAGCGGAGACCCAGTACTTC.

The chain joins TRBV27 to TRBJ1-2; D might be TRBD1 (5 bases). The germline CDR1 and CDR2 sequences are MNHEY and SMNVEV (reference sequence). The CDR3 is made up of 12 amino acids. V was cut by 3 bases and J by 6 bases, with 8 bases left in between. The CDR3, as DNA: TGTGCCAGCAGTTTTAAGGGGAATGGCTACACCTTC. Protein: CASSFKGNGYTF.

The chain is built from TRBV7-3 and TRBJ2-5; maybe TRBD2 (7 bases). This CDR3 spans 16 amino acids. V gave up 5 bases and J gave up 1 base, with 17 bases separating them. Germline V gene lookup returns CDR1 SGHTA and CDR2 FQGTGA. CDR3: CASSAFGGGFQETQYF. The CDR3 DNA follows: TGTGCCAGCAGCGCCTTTGGCGGGGGCTTCCAAGAGACCCAGTACTTC.

This clonotype was found many times. This rearrangement joins TRBV18 to TRBJ2-3, with 8 bases identical to TRBD1. Trimming at V came to 4 bases and at J to 0 bases, leaving 3 bases not matched to a gene. Germline CDR1 is KGHSH and CDR2 is LQKENI. The CDR3 spans 15 residues. For the CDR3, the DNA is TGTGCCAGCTCACTAAGACAGGGGAGCACAGATACGCAGTATTTT. This gives the protein CASSLRQGSTDTQYF.

In this sample, this clonotype turned up many times. The chain is built from TRBV25-1 and TRBJ1-5; a possible D gene is TRBD1 (6 bases). Trimming cost V 5 bases and J 5 bases, with 10 bases left between them. CDR3 length: 13 residues. Germline V lookup: CDR1 MGHDK, CDR2 SYGVNS. The CDR3, as DNA: TGTGCCAGCAGTAAGGCAGGGGATCAGCCCCAGCATTTT. It is translated as CASSKAGDQPQHF.

This clonotype was counted at least ten times. The chain uses TRBV7-2 and TRBJ2-3; 11 nucleotides align to TRBD2. Germline V gives CDR1 SGHTA, CDR2 FQGNSA. This CDR3 contains 16 residues. J was trimmed by 4 bases and V by 5 bases; bases with no gene match: 8. The DNA for the CDR3 is TGTGCCAGCAGCCTAGGGGGTAGCGGGAGGGCAGATACGCAGTATTTT. It translates to CASSLGGSGRADTQYF.

This clonotype was recorded at least ten times. The chain links TRBV6-2 or TRBV6-3 to TRBJ2-7; D perhaps matches TRBD1 (6 bases). Trimming left V 1 base short and J 3 bases short, with 16 bases between. The CDR3 spans 16 residues. CDR1 is MNHEY, CDR2 SVGEGT, per germline. CDR3 sequence (DNA): TGTGCCAGCAGTTACTACAACAGGGATCGGAGCTACGAGCAGTACTTC. Its translation: CASSYYNRDRSYEQYF.

The V call is TRBV7-9, the J call TRBJ2-1; tentatively, D is TRBD2 (5 bases). The V gene lost 5 bases and the J gene lost 4 bases, with 15 bases spanning the gap. The CDR3 totals 15 residues. Germline CDR1 and CDR2: SEHNR and FQNEAQ (reference sequence). Here the CDR3 DNA reads TGTGCCAGCAGCAGCCGGGATCGCGGGTACAATGAGCAGTTCTTC. This gives the protein CASSSRDRGYNEQFF.

The rearrangement uses TRBV19 and TRBJ1-1, with 8 positions matching TRBD1. CDR3 size: 16 residues. The trim removed 7 bases at V and 6 bases at J, leaving 16 bases unmatched. The germline CDR1 and CDR2 sequences are LNHDA and SQIVND (reference sequence). The CDR3 bases are TGTGCCAGTAAACCCCTAGGACAGGGTAATTTCGCTGAAGCTTTCTTT. Protein: CASKPLGQGNFAEAFF.

The sample holds many counts of this clonotype. This chain joins TRBV7-2 and TRBJ2-1, with 10 bases fitting TRBD2. Germline values: CDR1 SGHTA, CDR2 FQGNSA. Trimming took 1 base from V and 9 from J; bases not matched to a gene: 9. There are 16 residues in the CDR3. The DNA for the CDR3 is TGTGCCAGCAGCTTAGATCAGCTAGCGGGAGCCATTGAGCAGTTCTTC. Protein: CASSLDQLAGAIEQFF.

This clonotype was observed a handful of times. V and J are TRBV7-9 and TRBJ2-1; D might be TRBD2 (5 bases). This CDR3 spans 14 amino acids. Looked up from germline, CDR1 is SEHNR and CDR2 is FQNEAQ (reference sequence). Trimming left V 2 bases short and J 7 bases short, with 12 bases between. The CDR3 nucleotides are TGTGCCAGCAGCTTAATTTCGGGGTGGAATGAGCAGTTCTTC. Residues: CASSLISGWNEQFF.

The genes are TRBV5-1 and TRBJ2-5; TRBD1 might be the D (6 bases). Germline CDR1 and CDR2: SGHRS and YFSETQ. Trimming shortened V by 4 bases and J by 2 bases, and 9 bases separated the two germline ends. The CDR3 is made up of 13 amino acids. DNA of the CDR3: TGCGCCAGCAGCGTCACAGGGCAAGAGACCCAGTACTTC. It specifies CASSVTGQETQYF.

This clonotype was recorded a few times. V gene TRBV19 combines with J gene TRBJ2-2, with D unresolved. Germline V gives CDR1 LNHDA, CDR2 SQIVND (reference sequence). There are 13 residues in the CDR3. Deletions cut 2 bases from V and 3 bases from J, with 4 bases between. CDR3 region: CASSIIDTGELFF. The CDR3 DNA reads as TGTGCCAGTAGTATAATAGACACCGGGGAGCTGTTTTTT.

The sample holds many counts of this clonotype. V and J are TRBV7-9 and TRBJ1-2, with D possibly matching TRBD1 (5 bases). Trimming removed 5 bases from V and 8 bases from J, with 12 bases in between. CDR3 length: 12 residues. Germline loops: CDR1 SEHNR, CDR2 FQNEAQ (reference sequence). CDR3 residues: CASSVQGPGYTF. CDR3 sequence (DNA): TGTGCCAGCAGCGTGCAGGGTCCCGGCTACACCTTC.

This clonotype was counted a few times. CDR3 sequence: CSGLRASTDTQYF. The DNA for the CDR3 is TGCAGCGGACTCCGTGCTAGCACAGATACGCAGTATTTT. This chain links TRBV29-1 with TRBJ2-3; no definite D call. CDR1 and CDR2 (germline): SQVTM, ANQGSEA. This CDR3 contains 13 residues. V was clipped by 7 bases and J by 0 bases, with 11 bases between them.

The chain is built from TRBV29-1 and TRBJ2-1; 8 nucleotides align to TRBD2. The CDR3 has 15 residues. CDR1 SQVTM and CDR2 ANQGSEA come from the germline V gene. J was trimmed by 4 bases and V by 8 bases; bases with no gene match: 13. This CDR3 reads CSFAPTSGTYNEQFF. The CDR3 nucleotides read TGCAGCTTTGCCCCCACTAGCGGAACATACAATGAGCAGTTCTTC.

V gene TRBV20-1 combines with J gene TRBJ2-3; D ambiguous. V lost 6 bases, J lost 6 bases, and 16 bases lay in between. Germline lookup yields CDR1 DFQATT and CDR2 SNEGSKA (reference sequence). The CDR3 consists of 13 residues. The CDR3 bases are TGCAGTGCCTCAAGGGCTAGACGGGATACGCAGTATTTT. It specifies CSASRARRDTQYF.

The V gene is TRBV28, the J gene TRBJ2-2; no firm D call. V was trimmed by 9 bases and J by 4 bases, leaving 9 bases between them. This CDR3 has 12 residues. Germline CDR1 and CDR2: MDHEN and SYDVKM. CDR3 sequence (DNA): TGTGCCAGGTTTAGGGCCACCGGGGAGCTGTTTTTT. Translation gives CARFRATGELFF.

This chain links TRBV4-2 with TRBJ2-5; TRBD2 matches at 9 bases. V dropped 4 bases and J dropped 5; count of bases not matched to a gene: 11. This CDR3 spans 16 amino acids. Germline lookup yields CDR1 LGHNA and CDR2 YNFKEQ. In DNA form, the CDR3 reads TGTGCCAGCAGCCGTTACTCAGCGGGAGGAGGCGAGACCCAGTACTTC. Its protein is CASSRYSAGGGETQYF.

V gene TRBV5-8 combines with J gene TRBJ1-5, with TRBD1 matching 10 bases. Germline CDR1 and CDR2: SGHTS and YDEGEE. The CDR3 is made up of 15 amino acids. V lost 3 bases and J lost 4; bases outside the gene matches: 4. In DNA, the CDR3 is TGTGCCAGCAGCTGGACGGGACAGGGGAATCAGCCCCAGCATTTT. As protein: CASSWTGQGNQPQHF. The whole variable domain, filled in from reference TRBV5-8 and TRBJ1-5, reads EAGVTQSPTHLIKTRGQQATLRCSPISGHTSVYWYQQALGLGLQFLLWYDEGEERNRGNFPPRFSGRQFPNYSSELNVNALELEDSALYLCASSWTGQGNQPQHFGDGTRLSIL.

In its sample, this clonotype was seen many times. This rearrangement joins TRBV7-9 to TRBJ2-1; possible D gene TRBD2, 7 bases. V was trimmed by 4 bases and J by 2 bases, leaving 18 bases between them. Germline V gene sequence: CDR1 SEHNR, CDR2 FQNEAQ (reference sequence). The CDR3 covers 17 residues. The CDR3 DNA is TGTGCCAGCAGCTCTCCCTCGCGGGGGCCCCCCTACAATGAGCAGTTCTTC. It encodes CASSSPSRGPPYNEQFF.

The V call is TRBV28, the J call TRBJ2-7, with D perhaps matching TRBD2 (7 bases). The CDR3 contains 14 residues. Trimming took off 8 bases at V and 6 bases at J, with 20 bases between the two ends. Germline V gene lookup returns CDR1 MDHEN and CDR2 SYDVKM. The CDR3 here is CASSFMGGAIEQYF. DNA for the CDR3: TGTGCCAGCTCTTTTATGGGGGGGGCGATCGAGCAGTACTTC.

J is TRBJ2-1 and V is TRBV11-1; D gene uncertain. In germline, CDR1 is SGHAT, CDR2 FQDESV (reference sequence). V was trimmed by 6 bases and J by 7 bases, leaving 13 bases between them. There are 13 residues in the CDR3. CDR3 nucleotide sequence: TGTGCCAGCAGGTCCCGGGCCCGAAATGAGCAGTTCTTC. Translated: CASRSRARNEQFF.